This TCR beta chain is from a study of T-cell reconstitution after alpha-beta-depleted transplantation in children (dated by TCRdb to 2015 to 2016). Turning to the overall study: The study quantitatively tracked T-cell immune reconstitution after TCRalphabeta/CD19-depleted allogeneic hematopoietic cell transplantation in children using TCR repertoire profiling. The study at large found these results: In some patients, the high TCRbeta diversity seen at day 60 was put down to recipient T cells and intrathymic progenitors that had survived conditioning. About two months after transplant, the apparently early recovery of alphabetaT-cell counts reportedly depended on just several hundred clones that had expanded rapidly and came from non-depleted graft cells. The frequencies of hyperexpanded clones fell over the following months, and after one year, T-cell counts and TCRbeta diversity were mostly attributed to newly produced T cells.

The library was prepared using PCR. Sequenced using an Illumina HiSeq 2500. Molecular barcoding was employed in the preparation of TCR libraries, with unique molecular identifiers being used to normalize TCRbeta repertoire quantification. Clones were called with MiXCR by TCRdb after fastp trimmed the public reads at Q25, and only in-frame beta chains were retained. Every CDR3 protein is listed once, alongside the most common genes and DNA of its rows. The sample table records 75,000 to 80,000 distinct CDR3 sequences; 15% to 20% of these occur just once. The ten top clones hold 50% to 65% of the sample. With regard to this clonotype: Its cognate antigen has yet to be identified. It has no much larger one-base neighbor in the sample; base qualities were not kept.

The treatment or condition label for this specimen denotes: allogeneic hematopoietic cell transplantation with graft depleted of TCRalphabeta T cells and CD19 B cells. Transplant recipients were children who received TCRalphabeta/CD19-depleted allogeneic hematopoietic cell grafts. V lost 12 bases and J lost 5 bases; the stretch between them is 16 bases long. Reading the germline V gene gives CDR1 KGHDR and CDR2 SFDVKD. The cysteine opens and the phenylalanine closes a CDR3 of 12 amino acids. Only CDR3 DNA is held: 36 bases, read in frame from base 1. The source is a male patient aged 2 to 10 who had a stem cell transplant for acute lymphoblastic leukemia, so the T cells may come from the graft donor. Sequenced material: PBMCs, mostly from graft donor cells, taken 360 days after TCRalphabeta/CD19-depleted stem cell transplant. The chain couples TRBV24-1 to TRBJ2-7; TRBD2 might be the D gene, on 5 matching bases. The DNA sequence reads TGTGCCTTCTTGAGGGCGACCCACGAGCAGTACTTC. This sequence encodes CAFLRATHEQYF.